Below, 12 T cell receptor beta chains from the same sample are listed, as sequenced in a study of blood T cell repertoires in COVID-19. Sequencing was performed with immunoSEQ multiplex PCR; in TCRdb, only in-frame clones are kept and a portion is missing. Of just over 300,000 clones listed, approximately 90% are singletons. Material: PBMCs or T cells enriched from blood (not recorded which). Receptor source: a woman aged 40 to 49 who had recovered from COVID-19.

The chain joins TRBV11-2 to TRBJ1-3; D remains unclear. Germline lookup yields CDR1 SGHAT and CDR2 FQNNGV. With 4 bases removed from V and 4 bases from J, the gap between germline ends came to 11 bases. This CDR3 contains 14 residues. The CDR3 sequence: CASSYAVRGNTIYF. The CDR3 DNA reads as TGTGCCAGCAGCTACGCGGTGCGCGGAAACACCATATATTTT.

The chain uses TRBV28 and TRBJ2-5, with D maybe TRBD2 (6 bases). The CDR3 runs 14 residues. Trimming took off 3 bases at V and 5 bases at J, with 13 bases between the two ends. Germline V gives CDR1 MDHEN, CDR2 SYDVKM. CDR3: CASSLPGRVETQYF. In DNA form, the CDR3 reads TGTGCCAGCAGTTTGCCCGGGAGAGTGGAGACCCAGTACTTC. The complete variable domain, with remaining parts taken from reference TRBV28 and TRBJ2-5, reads DVKVTQSSRYLVKRTGEKVFLECVQDMDHENMFWYRQDPGLGLRLIYFSYDVKMKEKGDIPEGYSVSREKKERFSLILESASTNQTSMYLCASSLPGRVETQYFGPGTRLLVL.

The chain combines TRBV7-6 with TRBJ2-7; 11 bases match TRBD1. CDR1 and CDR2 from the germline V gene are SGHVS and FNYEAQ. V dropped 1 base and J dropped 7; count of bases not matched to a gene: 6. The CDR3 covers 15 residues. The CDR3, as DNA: TGTGCCAGCAGCTTAGGGGCAGGGACAGGGGGTGAGCAGTACTTC. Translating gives CASSLGAGTGGEQYF.

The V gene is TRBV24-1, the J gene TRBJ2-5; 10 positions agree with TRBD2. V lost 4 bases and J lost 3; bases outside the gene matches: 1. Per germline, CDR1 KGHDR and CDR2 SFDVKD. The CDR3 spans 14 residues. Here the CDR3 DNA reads TGTGCCACCAGTGAAACTAGCGGGGAAGAGACCCAGTACTTC. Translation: CATSETSGEETQYF.

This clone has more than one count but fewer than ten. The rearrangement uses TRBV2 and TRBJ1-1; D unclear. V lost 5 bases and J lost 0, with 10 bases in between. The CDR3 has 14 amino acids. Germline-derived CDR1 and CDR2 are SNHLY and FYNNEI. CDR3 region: CASSSGIMNTEAFF. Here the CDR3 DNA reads TGTGCCAGCAGTTCAGGAATCATGAACACTGAAGCTTTCTTT. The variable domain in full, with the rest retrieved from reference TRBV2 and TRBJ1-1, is EPEVTQTPSHQVTQMGQEVILRCVPISNHLYFYWYRQILGQKVEFLVSFYNNEISEKSEIFDDQFSVERPDGSNFTLKIRSTKLEDSAMYFCASSSGIMNTEAFFGQGTRLTVV.

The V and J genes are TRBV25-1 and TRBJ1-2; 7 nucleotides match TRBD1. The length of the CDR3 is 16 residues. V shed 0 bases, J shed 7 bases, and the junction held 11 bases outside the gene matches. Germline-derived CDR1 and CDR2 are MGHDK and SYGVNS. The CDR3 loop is CASSEYPEQGSSGYTF. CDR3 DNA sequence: TGTGCCAGCAGTGAATATCCCGAACAGGGGTCCTCTGGCTACACCTTC.

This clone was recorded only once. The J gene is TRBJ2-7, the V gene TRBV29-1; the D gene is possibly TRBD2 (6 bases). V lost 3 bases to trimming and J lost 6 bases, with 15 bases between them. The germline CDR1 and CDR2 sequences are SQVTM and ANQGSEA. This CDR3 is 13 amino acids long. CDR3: CSVEGGVPSEQYF. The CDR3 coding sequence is TGCAGCGTTGAGGGGGGAGTTCCCTCCGAGCAGTACTTC.

The CDR3 DNA sequence: TGTGCCAGCGGACAGGGATATACTGAAGCTTTCTTT. Its translation is CASGQGYTEAFF. The chain uses TRBV6-5 and TRBJ1-1, with 8 bases aligning to TRBD1. Germline V gene data show CDR1 as MNHEY and CDR2 as SVGAGI. J gave up 5 bases and V 8 bases, and 4 bases lay outside the gene matches. The CDR3 length is 12 residues.

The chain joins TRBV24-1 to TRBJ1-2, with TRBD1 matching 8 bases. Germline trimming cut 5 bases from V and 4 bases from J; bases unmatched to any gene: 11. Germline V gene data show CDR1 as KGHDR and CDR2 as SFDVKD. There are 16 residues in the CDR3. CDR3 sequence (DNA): TGTGCCACCAGTGGGAGGTCCGGACAGGGACTCTATGGCTACACCTTC. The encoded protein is CATSGRSGQGLYGYTF.

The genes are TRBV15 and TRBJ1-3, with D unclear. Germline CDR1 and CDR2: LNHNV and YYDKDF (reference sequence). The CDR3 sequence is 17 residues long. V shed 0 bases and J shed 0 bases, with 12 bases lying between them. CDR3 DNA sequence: TGTGCCACCAGCAGAGAGGAGGGCAGATTCTCTGGAAACACCATATATTTT. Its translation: CATSREEGRFSGNTIYF.

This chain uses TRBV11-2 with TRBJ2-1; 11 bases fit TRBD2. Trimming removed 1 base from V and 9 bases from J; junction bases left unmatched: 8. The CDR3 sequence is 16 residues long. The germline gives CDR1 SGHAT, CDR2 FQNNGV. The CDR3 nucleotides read TGTGCCAGCAGCTTAGGACGGACTAGCGGGTGGATTGAGCAGTTCTTC. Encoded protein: CASSLGRTSGWIEQFF.

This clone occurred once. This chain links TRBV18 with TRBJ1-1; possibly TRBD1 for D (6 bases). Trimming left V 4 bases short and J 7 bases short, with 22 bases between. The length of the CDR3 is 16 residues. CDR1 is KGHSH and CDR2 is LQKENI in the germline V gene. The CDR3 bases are TGTGCCAGCTCACTCCGGCCTGAGGGGGGGCCCTTTGAAGCTTTCTTT. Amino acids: CASSLRPEGGPFEAFF.